This is a list of T cell receptor beta chains from one sample in a study of T-cell reconstitution after alpha-beta-depleted transplantation in children. TCRdb redid the calling of the PCR reads with MiXCR, one entry per CDR3 protein. Among approximately 400,000 distinct CDR3 sequences listed, around 9.9% were seen once. Source: PBMCs from the stem cell graft donor, taken from the stem cell graft. These receptors came from a human donor who donated a stem cell graft to a child with acute myeloid leukemia. CDR3s include the opening cysteine and the closing phenylalanine or tryptophan. Fields, in order: clone size, D gene, V gene, CDR3 length, J gene, CDR3 protein. D genes are given only for firm matches. Rows may omit the clone size; those that give it use once, few, many or a size class.

few	TRBD2	TRBV4-1	16	TRBJ2-2	CASSLWTSGSGGELFF
few	-	TRBV10-3	13	TRBJ2-5	CATDAGTAETQYF
many	TRBD1	TRBV20-1	14	TRBJ1-1	CSANNLQGYSETFF
-	TRBD1	TRBV10-3	16	TRBJ2-4	CAISVDRGSAKNIQYF
few	-	TRBV4-1	17	TRBJ2-7	CASSQASLGLEVYEQYF
few	-	TRBV5-1	13	TRBJ2-2	CASSFKDTGELFF
few	-	TRBV5-4	19	TRBJ1-3	CASSFGRSASYSSGNTIYF
few	-	TRBV19	14	TRBJ1-2	CASSIPSDFYGYTF
few	-	TRBV20-1	11	TRBJ2-1	CSAVPKNEQFF
-	-	TRBV12-3/TRBV12-4	14	TRBJ2-2	CASRRVGGTGELFF
-	-	TRBV6-1	14	TRBJ2-6	CASANREGANVLTF
-	TRBD2	TRBV12-3/TRBV12-4	13	TRBJ2-5	CASRRTSGETQYF
few	-	TRBV5-1	17	TRBJ2-6	CASSLTFQSSGANVLTF
-	-	TRBV18	14	TRBJ2-7	CASSPGTRAYEQYF
few	TRBD1	TRBV9	19	TRBJ1-2	CASSVGPWGQGRSGYGYTF
-	-	TRBV10-3	12	TRBJ2-2	CAIRPEAGELFF
-	TRBD2	TRBV7-9	13	TRBJ2-3	CAGQLAVTDTQYF
-	TRBD2	TRBV5-6	16	TRBJ2-7	CASSQVRGVLAYEQYF
-	TRBD1	TRBV5-1	15	TRBJ1-1	CASSLQGARGTEAFF
-	-	TRBV7-9	13	TRBJ2-5	CASSSWVRETQYF
-	-	TRBV19	14	TRBJ1-5	CASSRVYSNQPQHF
-	-	TRBV5-1	12	TRBJ2-5	CASSSQLETQYF
many	-	TRBV4-2	14	TRBJ1-2	CASSQAQGTYGYTF
few	-	TRBV20-1	15	TRBJ2-3	CSATRGAGRTDTQYF
-	TRBD2	TRBV20-1	17	TRBJ2-1	CSAHPGLADPIGDEQFF
-	TRBD1	TRBV7-2	15	TRBJ2-3	CASSHRGSSTDTQYF
many	-	TRBV5-1	14	TRBJ1-1	CASKGLQTNTEAFF
few	-	TRBV24-1	12	TRBJ2-3	CATSDSTDTQYF
-	-	TRBV29-1	14	TRBJ1-2	CSVEEPGPDYGYTF
many	-	TRBV12-3/TRBV12-4	15	TRBJ2-5	CASSFGISGVETQYF
few	-	TRBV4-2	14	TRBJ1-1	CASQPQGENTEAFF
few	TRBD1	TRBV12-3/TRBV12-4	14	TRBJ2-1	CASRSGTGWHEQFF
many	-	TRBV6-1	16	TRBJ1-4	CASTMSFGSTNEKLFF
-	-	TRBV10-3	15	TRBJ1-5	CAISESTYGNQPQHF
many	TRBD2	TRBV12-3/TRBV12-4	16	TRBJ2-3	CASTLLAGRFADTQYF
few	-	TRBV7-9	15	TRBJ2-1	CASSPTGSPFNEQFF
-	-	TRBV2	13	TRBJ1-4	CASSPDSPPTLFF
many	TRBD2	TRBV11-2	18	TRBJ2-5	CASSRSTSGSYSTKTQYF
few	-	TRBV29-1	16	TRBJ2-1	CSVEGGGASSYNEQFF
-	TRBD1	TRBV29-1	14	TRBJ1-4	CSVELTGEAEKLFF
-	-	TRBV7-9	16	TRBJ2-1	CASRPTQGRIYNEQFF
few	-	TRBV5-1	15	TRBJ1-4	CASSLGRSHNEKLFF
-	-	TRBV20-1	13	TRBJ2-7	CSARDTRSYEQYF
-	-	TRBV2	16	TRBJ1-5	CASSEFIPGWNQPQHF
many	TRBD1	TRBV29-1	15	TRBJ1-2	CSVDGTGGFLNGYTF
many	TRBD1	TRBV12-3/TRBV12-4	14	TRBJ2-7	CASSSWTGAYEQYF
-	-	TRBV25-1	12	TRBJ2-2	CASSEGDGELFF
few	-	TRBV20-1	16	TRBJ2-1	CSASSYVGSLPVEQFF
few	TRBD1	TRBV12-3/TRBV12-4	13	TRBJ1-5	CASRGQTGQPQHF
-	-	TRBV5-1	13	TRBJ2-3	CASSERDRDTQYF
few	TRBD2	TRBV20-1	12	TRBJ2-1	CSARTSHNEQFF
many	TRBD2	TRBV11-2	15	TRBJ2-3	CASSPLAGGSDTQYF
many	-	TRBV7-9	14	TRBJ1-2	CASSLGGPQDGYTF
few	-	TRBV6-2/TRBV6-3	13	TRBJ1-1	CASSYYQGPEAFF
few	TRBD2	TRBV7-2	15	TRBJ2-4	CASSPTTSAKNIQYF
-	TRBD1	TRBV5-1	15	TRBJ1-5	CASSLEPGGPVPQHF
-	TRBD2	TRBV9	16	TRBJ2-5	CASSEGLAGSQETQYF